What follows is one TCR beta chain and its context. The sample belongs to a study of monozygotic twins with inflammatory bowel disease. TCRdb re-called the 5' RACE reads; every CDR3 protein appears as one record, without DNA. The table gives around 380,000 distinct CDR3 sequences; the top ten clones make up 2% to 3% of it. The CDR3 length is 14 residues. Per germline, CDR1 SGHRS and CDR2 YFSETQ. Sequencing was carried out using blood. This TCR was recovered from a human donor with ulcerative colitis or Crohn's disease, or a healthy co-twin of an affected twin (not recorded which). The chain has TRBV5-1 and TRBJ1-1. This CDR3 is CASSFQSMDTEAFF.